What follows are 27 T cell receptor beta chains derived from one specimen sequenced in a study of blood T cell repertoires in COVID-19. Data came from immunoSEQ multiplex PCR; TCRdb stores just in-frame clones and leaves some out. This sample has 150,000 or so clones, with more than 65% found just once. The specimen was peripheral blood. These receptors originate from a woman aged 55 to 70 with COVID-19, enrolled during active disease.

The V gene is TRBV7-9, the J gene TRBJ2-3, with 9 bases aligning to TRBD1. The CDR3 has 15 residues. Trimming took 7 bases from V and 4 from J; bases not matched to a gene: 9. Germline V lookup: CDR1 SEHNR, CDR2 FQNEAQ (reference sequence). Here the CDR3 reads CASTYWTGEADTQYF. CDR3 DNA: TGTGCCAGCACCTACTGGACAGGGGAGGCAGATACGCAGTATTTT.

The J gene is TRBJ2-4, the V gene TRBV15, with D possibly TRBD1 on 5 matching bases. Germline CDR1 LNHNV, CDR2 YYDKDF (reference sequence). The V and J ends lost 0 bases and 0 bases respectively, with 9 bases between them. The CDR3 is 16 residues long. The CDR3 coding sequence is TGTGCCACCAGCAGAGAGCAGGGCCTAGCCAAAAACATTCAGTACTTC. This gives the protein CATSREQGLAKNIQYF.

The genes are TRBV9 and TRBJ2-3; 7 bases match TRBD2. The germline V gene encodes CDR1 SGDLS and CDR2 YYNGEE. After removal of 0 bases from V and 1 base from J, the junction contained 8 bases not matched to a gene. The length of the CDR3 is 17 residues. This CDR3 is CASSVVPIAGGTDTQYF. Here the CDR3 DNA reads TGTGCCAGCAGCGTAGTCCCCATCGCGGGGGGCACAGATACGCAGTATTTT.

The rearrangement joins TRBV18 to TRBJ1-3; 10 bases are a match to TRBD1. Germline trimming cut 3 bases from V and 4 bases from J; bases unmatched to any gene: 6. Germline V gene sequence: CDR1 KGHSH, CDR2 LQKENI. This CDR3 comprises 16 residues. CDR3 residues: CASSPRQGAEGNTIYF. CDR3 bases: TGTGCCAGCTCACCTCGACAGGGGGCAGAGGGAAACACCATATATTTT.

The genes are TRBV6-4 and TRBJ1-2; 8 positions agree with TRBD1. CDR3 size: 15 residues. The junction had 13 bases not matched to a gene; V was cut back by 6 bases and J by 7 bases. The V gene's germline CDR1 is MRHNA and CDR2 SNTAGT. The DNA for the CDR3 is TGTGCCAGCAGGGGGACAGGCGGGCAGGAAGGTGGCTACACCTTC. It specifies CASRGTGGQEGGYTF.

The rearrangement joins TRBV28 to TRBJ1-2; TRBD1 matches at 9 bases. Germline V CDR1 and CDR2: MDHEN, SYDVKM. This CDR3 contains 15 residues. V dropped 5 bases and J dropped 4; count of bases not matched to a gene: 8. CDR3 coding DNA: TGTGCCAGCAGTCCCGGGGACAGGGAGGGCTATGGCTACACCTTC. Amino acids: CASSPGDREGYGYTF.

V gene TRBV30 combines with J gene TRBJ2-5; perhaps TRBD1 as D (6 bases). There are 16 residues in the CDR3. Per germline, CDR1 GTSNPN and CDR2 SVGIG (reference sequence). The V end was cut by 0 bases, the J end by 0 bases, with 14 bases between. CDR3 residues: CAWSVAGTTYQETQYF. The CDR3 region has the DNA TGTGCCTGGAGTGTAGCCGGGACAACATACCAAGAGACCCAGTACTTC. Full variable domain (missing parts from reference TRBV30 and TRBJ2-5): SQTIHQWPATLVQPVGSPLSLECTVEGTSNPNLYWYRQAAGRGLQLLFYSVGIGQISSEVPQNLSASRPQDRQFILSSKKLLLSDSGFYLCAWSVAGTTYQETQYFGPGTRLLVL.

This rearrangement joins TRBV7-6 to TRBJ1-4, with D possibly TRBD1 on 6 matching bases. The germline gives CDR1 SGHVS, CDR2 FNYEAQ. There are 13 residues in the CDR3. Trimming cost V 5 bases and J 8 bases, with 12 bases left between them. The chain's CDR3 is CASSAGAGEKLFF. In nucleotides, the CDR3 is TGTGCCAGCAGCGCAGGGGCAGGGGAAAAACTGTTTTTT.

The J gene is TRBJ2-6, the V gene TRBV11-2, with TRBD1 identical over 7 bases. Germline V gene sequence: CDR1 SGHAT, CDR2 FQNNGV. Losses at the gene ends were 4 bases for V and 0 bases for J; bases not matched to a gene: 6. The CDR3 is made up of 17 amino acids. CDR3 coding DNA: TGTGCCAGCAGCTCCCTACAGGGGATCTCTGGGGCCAACGTCCTGACTTTC. This encodes CASSSLQGISGANVLTF.

V and J are TRBV24-1 and TRBJ1-1; 12 positions match TRBD1. After removal of 3 bases from V and 3 bases from J, the junction contained 7 bases not matched to a gene. The CDR3 runs to 17 residues. CDR1 is KGHDR, CDR2 SFDVKD, per germline. CDR3 DNA: TGTGCCACCAGTGATGGCCCGGGACAGGGGGCCCACACTGAAGCTTTCTTT. Encoded protein: CATSDGPGQGAHTEAFF.

The rearrangement links TRBV6-4 to TRBJ1-1, with D unresolved. CDR3 size: 13 residues. Germline V lookup: CDR1 MRHNA, CDR2 SNTAGT. Deletions cut 6 bases from V and 1 base from J, with 9 bases between. Here the CDR3 reads CASREVANTEAFF. Here the CDR3 DNA reads TGTGCCAGCAGGGAGGTTGCGAACACTGAAGCTTTCTTT.

The V gene is TRBV2, the J gene TRBJ2-7; D might be TRBD1 (6 bases). Looked up from germline, CDR1 is SNHLY and CDR2 is FYNNEI. This CDR3 region has 14 residues. Trimming pared 6 bases from V and 2 bases from J, leaving 14 bases between. The CDR3 DNA follows: TGTGCCAGCAGCCAAGGAAACAGGGCCTACGAGCAGTACGTC. Translation gives CASSQGNRAYEQYV.

The J gene is TRBJ2-7, the V gene TRBV27; 7 bases align to TRBD2. The CDR3 is made up of 12 amino acids. Germline CDR1 is MNHEY and CDR2 is SMNVEV (reference sequence). The trim removed 7 bases at V and 6 bases at J, leaving 6 bases unmatched. The CDR3 DNA reads as TGTGCCAGCATCGAGACGGGGGGCGAGCAGTACTTC. Amino acid sequence: CASIETGGEQYF.

The chain couples TRBV18 to TRBJ2-7; TRBD2 matches at 9 bases. The V segment lost 1 base and the J segment 4 bases; nucleotides outside the gene matches: 5. Germline V gene sequence: CDR1 KGHSH, CDR2 LQKENI. This CDR3 spans 15 amino acids. CDR3 nucleotides: TGTGCCAGCTCACCACAAGCTAGCGGGAAGTACGAGCAGTACTTC. This sequence encodes CASSPQASGKYEQYF.

This clone was seen once. The J gene is TRBJ2-1, the V gene TRBV5-6; 12 nucleotides agree with TRBD2. In germline, CDR1 is SGHDT, CDR2 YYEEEE. V lost 9 bases to trimming and J lost 6 bases; unmatched junction nucleotides: 7. This CDR3 comprises 14 residues. As DNA, the CDR3 is TGTGCCACCACGACTAGCGGGAGTATCAATGAGCAGTTCTTC. Translating gives CATTTSGSINEQFF.

The V call is TRBV11-3, the J call TRBJ2-1; 12 nucleotides agree with TRBD1. The CDR3 is 16 residues long. After removal of 5 bases from V and 8 bases from J, the junction contained 10 bases not matched to a gene. Looked up from germline, CDR1 is SGHNT and CDR2 is YENEEA. The CDR3 sequence is CASSGARDRGLDEQFF. For the CDR3, the DNA is TGTGCCAGCAGCGGGGCCCGGGACAGGGGGCTCGATGAGCAGTTCTTC.

Only a few counts were recorded for this clone. V and J are TRBV6-5 and TRBJ2-7; 8 bases map to TRBD2. Trimming at V came to 8 bases and at J to 2 bases, leaving 11 bases not matched to a gene. The CDR3 extends over 15 amino acids. From germline, CDR1 is MNHEY and CDR2 SVGAGI. The CDR3 loop is CASRLEVLAAYEQYF. The CDR3 coding sequence is TGTGCCAGCCGATTAGAGGTACTAGCGGCCTACGAGCAGTACTTC.

The chain is built from TRBV27 and TRBJ1-5; perhaps TRBD1 as D (5 bases). Germline lookup yields CDR1 MNHEY and CDR2 SMNVEV (reference sequence). CDR3 size: 16 residues. Trimming took off 4 bases at V and 4 bases at J, with 17 bases between the two ends. The CDR3 DNA is TGTGCCAGCAGTTCGGGGGTAGGACGACCGAATCAGCCCCAGCATTTT. Residues: CASSSGVGRPNQPQHF.

The chain carries TRBV11-2 and TRBJ2-1, with TRBD2 matching over 7 bases. V gave up 2 bases and J gave up 9 bases; unmatched junction bases: 10. This CDR3 spans 15 amino acids. CDR1 is SGHAT and CDR2 is FQNNGV in the germline V gene. This chain's CDR3 is CASSLSGAQLGEQFF. For the CDR3, the DNA is TGTGCCAGCAGCTTAAGCGGGGCCCAACTTGGTGAGCAGTTCTTC. The whole variable domain, filled in from reference TRBV11-2 and TRBJ2-1, reads EAGVAQSPRYKIIEKRQSVAFWCNPISGHATLYWYQQILGQGPKLLIQFQNNGVVDDSQLPKDRFSAERLKGVDSTLKIQPAKLEDSAVYLCASSLSGAQLGEQFFGPGTRLTVL.

The rearrangement joins TRBV25-1 to TRBJ2-3; 9 bases agree with TRBD2. The length of the CDR3 is 15 residues. Germline loops: CDR1 MGHDK, CDR2 SYGVNS. Germline trimming cut 3 bases from V and 1 base from J; bases unmatched to any gene: 2. CDR3 coding DNA: TGTGCCAGCAGTGATAGACTAGCGGGCACAGATACGCAGTATTTT. Amino acids: CASSDRLAGTDTQYF.

The chain uses TRBV9 and TRBJ2-7, with 7 bases aligning to TRBD1. V trimming: 1 base; J trimming: 3 bases; junction bases outside the gene matches: 4. The CDR3 has 14 amino acids. From germline, CDR1 is SGDLS and CDR2 YYNGEE. The CDR3 nucleotides are TGTGCCAGCAGCGTACAGGGGGAAGGCTACGAGCAGTACTTC. Translated: CASSVQGEGYEQYF.

The chain has TRBV18 and TRBJ2-2, with 9 bases fitting TRBD2. Germline trimming cut 5 bases from V and 6 bases from J; bases unmatched to any gene: 7. CDR1 and CDR2 (germline): KGHSH, LQKENI. The CDR3 is 15 amino acids. CDR3 loop: CASSSGLARAGELFF. Here the CDR3 DNA reads TGTGCCAGCTCATCGGGACTAGCTCGGGCCGGGGAGCTGTTTTTT.

This rearrangement joins TRBV5-1 to TRBJ1-3, with D possibly TRBD1 on 6 matching bases. The V end lost 0 bases, the J end lost 0 bases, and 13 bases lay between the germline ends. Germline loops: CDR1 SGHRS, CDR2 YFSETQ. CDR3 size: 17 residues. The CDR3 coding sequence is TGCGCCAGCAGCTTGGTTCAGGGGTCCCACTCTGGAAACACCATATATTTT. Its translation: CASSLVQGSHSGNTIYF.

This clone was found a few times. The gene calls are TRBV5-1 and TRBJ2-5, with D perhaps TRBD2 (7 bases). V was cut by 4 bases and J by 5 bases, with 18 bases left in between. The CDR3 runs 15 residues. Germline lookup yields CDR1 SGHRS and CDR2 YFSETQ. CDR3 loop: CASSAPRGGRETQYF. CDR3 DNA: TGCGCCAGCAGCGCCCCTAGGGGGGGACGGGAGACCCAGTACTTC.

The chain combines TRBV2 with TRBJ2-1; possibly TRBD2 for D (6 bases). V was trimmed by 6 bases and J by 9 bases, leaving 15 bases between them. Germline-derived CDR1 and CDR2 are SNHLY and FYNNEI. This CDR3 is 13 amino acids long. CDR3 amino acids: CASRGPGGGEQFF. CDR3 DNA sequence: TGTGCCAGCAGGGGGCCCGGGGGAGGTGAGCAGTTCTTC.

This chain joins TRBV18 and TRBJ2-7, with D perhaps TRBD1 (6 bases). Per germline, CDR1 KGHSH and CDR2 LQKENI. The CDR3 loop spans 13 amino acids. V shed 5 bases and J shed 4 bases, with 12 bases lying between them. DNA for the CDR3: TGTGCCAGCTCATTAAGGACAGATTACGAGCAGTACGTC. It encodes CASSLRTDYEQYV.

The CDR3: CASRRRQVNEKLFF. The CDR3 bases are TGTGCCAGCAGACGACGACAGGTGAATGAAAAACTGTTTTTT. V and J are TRBV6-5 and TRBJ1-4; possible D gene TRBD1, 6 bases. The CDR3 has 14 amino acids. Trimming removed 6 bases at V and 5 bases at J, with 13 bases between. The germline gives CDR1 MNHEY, CDR2 SVGAGI.